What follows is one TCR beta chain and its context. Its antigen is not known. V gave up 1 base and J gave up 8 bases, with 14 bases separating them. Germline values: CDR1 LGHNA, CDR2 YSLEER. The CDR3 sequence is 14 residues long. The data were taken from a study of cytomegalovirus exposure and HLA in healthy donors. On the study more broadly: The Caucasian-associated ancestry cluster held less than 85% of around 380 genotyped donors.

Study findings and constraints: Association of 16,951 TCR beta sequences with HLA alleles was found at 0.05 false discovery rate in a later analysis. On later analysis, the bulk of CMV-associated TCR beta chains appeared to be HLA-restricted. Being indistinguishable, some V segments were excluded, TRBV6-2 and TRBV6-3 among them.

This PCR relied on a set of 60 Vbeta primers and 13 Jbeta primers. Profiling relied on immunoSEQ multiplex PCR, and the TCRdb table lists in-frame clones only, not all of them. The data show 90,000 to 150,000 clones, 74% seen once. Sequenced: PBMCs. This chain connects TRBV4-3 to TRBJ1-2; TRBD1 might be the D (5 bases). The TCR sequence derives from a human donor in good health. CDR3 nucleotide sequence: TGCGCCAGCAGCCAAGGTGCACCCGGGGGAGGCTACACCTTC. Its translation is CASSQGAPGGGYTF.